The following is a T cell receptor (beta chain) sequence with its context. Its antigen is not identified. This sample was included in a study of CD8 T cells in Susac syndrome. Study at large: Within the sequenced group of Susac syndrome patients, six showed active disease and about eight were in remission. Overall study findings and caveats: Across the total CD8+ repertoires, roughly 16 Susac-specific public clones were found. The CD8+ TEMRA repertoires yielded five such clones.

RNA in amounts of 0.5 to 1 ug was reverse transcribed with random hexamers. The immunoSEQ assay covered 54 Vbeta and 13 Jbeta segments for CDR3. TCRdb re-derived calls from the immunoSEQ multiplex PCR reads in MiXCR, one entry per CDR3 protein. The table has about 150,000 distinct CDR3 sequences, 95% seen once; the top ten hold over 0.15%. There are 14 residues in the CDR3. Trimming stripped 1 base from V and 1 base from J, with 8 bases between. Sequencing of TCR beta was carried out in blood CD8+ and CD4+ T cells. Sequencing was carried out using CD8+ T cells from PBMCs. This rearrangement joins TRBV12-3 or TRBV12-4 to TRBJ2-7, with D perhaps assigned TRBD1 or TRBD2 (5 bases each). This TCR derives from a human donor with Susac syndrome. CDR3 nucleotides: TGTGCCAGCAGTTTAGGGGACCGTTCCTACGAGCAGTACTTC. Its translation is CASSLGDRSYEQYF.